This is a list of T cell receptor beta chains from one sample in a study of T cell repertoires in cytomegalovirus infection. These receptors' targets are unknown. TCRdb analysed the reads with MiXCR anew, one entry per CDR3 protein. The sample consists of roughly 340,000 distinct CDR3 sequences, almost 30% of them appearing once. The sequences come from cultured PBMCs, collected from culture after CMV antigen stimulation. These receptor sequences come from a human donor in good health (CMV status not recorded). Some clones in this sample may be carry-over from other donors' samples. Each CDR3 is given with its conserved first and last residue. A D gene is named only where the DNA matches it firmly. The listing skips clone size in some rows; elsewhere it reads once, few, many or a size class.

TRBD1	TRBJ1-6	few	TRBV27	CASSLYSTGAGSPLHF	TGTGCCAGCAGTTTATACAGTACAGGGGCTGGATCACCCCTCCACTTT
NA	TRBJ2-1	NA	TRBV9	CASKESADNEQFF	TGTGCCAGCAAAGAGAGTGCAGACAATGAGCAGTTCTTC
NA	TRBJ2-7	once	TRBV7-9	CASSLDAGTYEQYF	TGTGCCAGCAGCTTAGATGCCGGGACCTACGAGCAGTACTTC
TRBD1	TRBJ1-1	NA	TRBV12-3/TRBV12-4	CASRWTGASGEAFF	TGTGCCAGCAGGTGGACAGGGGCATCGGGTGAAGCTTTCTTT
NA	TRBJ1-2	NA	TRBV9	CASSAHISSDYGYTF	TGTGCCAGCAGCGCCCACATCAGTAGCGACTATGGCTACACCTTC
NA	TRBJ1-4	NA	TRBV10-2	CASSESKVGQLFF	TGCGCCAGCAGTGAGTCGAAAGTCGGACAACTGTTTTTT
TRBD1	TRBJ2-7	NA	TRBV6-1	CASSYRGQGSYEQYF	TGTGCCAGCAGTTACCGCGGACAGGGTAGCTACGAGCAGTACTTC
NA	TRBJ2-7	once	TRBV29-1	CSVEDPYEQYF	TGCAGCGTTGAAGATCCCTACGAGCAGTACTTC
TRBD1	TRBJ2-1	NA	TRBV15	CATSRGAGQVFGEQFF	TGTGCCACCAGCAGAGGGGCGGGACAGGTCTTTGGTGAGCAGTTCTTC
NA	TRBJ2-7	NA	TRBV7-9	CASSNKGPERVSSYEQYF	TGTGCCAGCAGCAATAAGGGGCCCGAGCGGGTGAGCTCCTACGAGCAGTACTTC
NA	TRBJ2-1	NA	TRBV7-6	CASSPITWDEQFF	TGTGCCAGCAGCCCCATTACTTGGGATGAGCAGTTCTTC
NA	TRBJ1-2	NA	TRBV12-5	CASGFSGGGYTF	TGTGCTAGTGGTTTTTCCGGAGGAGGCTACACCTTC
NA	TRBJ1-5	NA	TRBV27	CASSSRVGGNQPQHF	TGTGCCAGCAGCTCCCGGGTCGGGGGCAATCAGCCCCAGCATTTT
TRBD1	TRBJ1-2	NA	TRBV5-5	CASSQLTGGDYGYTF	TGTGCCAGCAGCCAATTGACAGGGGGAGACTATGGCTACACCTTC
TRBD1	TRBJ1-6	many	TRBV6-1	CASSPPGQYNSPLHF	TGTGCCAGCAGTCCACCGGGACAGTATAATTCACCCCTCCACTTT
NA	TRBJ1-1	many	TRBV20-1	CSARDLNEQTWDPNTEAFF	TGCAGTGCTAGAGATCTAAATGAACAGACATGGGACCCGAACACTGAAGCTTTCTTT
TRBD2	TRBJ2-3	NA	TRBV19	CASSISRGGRNPDTQYF	TGTGCCAGTAGTATCTCCCGCGGCGGGAGGAATCCAGATACGCAGTATTTT
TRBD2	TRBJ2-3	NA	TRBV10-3	CAISPSGGRTDTQYF	TGTGCCATCAGCCCTAGCGGGGGGCGCACAGATACGCAGTATTTT